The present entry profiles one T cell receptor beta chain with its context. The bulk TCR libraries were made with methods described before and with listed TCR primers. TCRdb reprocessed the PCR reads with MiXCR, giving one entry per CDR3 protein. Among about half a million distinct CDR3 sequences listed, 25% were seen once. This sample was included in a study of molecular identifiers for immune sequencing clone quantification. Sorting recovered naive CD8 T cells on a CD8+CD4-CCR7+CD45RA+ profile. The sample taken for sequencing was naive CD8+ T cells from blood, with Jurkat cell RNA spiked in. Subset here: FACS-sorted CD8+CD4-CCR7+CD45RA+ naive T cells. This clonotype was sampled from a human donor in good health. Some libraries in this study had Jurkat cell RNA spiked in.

CDR3 loop: CSARSRGDLRGKTQYF. The CDR3 coding sequence is TGCAGTGCTAGATCCAGGGGCGACCTTAGGGGAAAGACCCAGTACTTC. The chain has TRBV20-1 and TRBJ2-5, with D maybe TRBD1 (6 bases). CDR3 length: 16 amino acids. The germline V and J ends were trimmed by 2 bases and 6 bases, with 22 bases remaining between them. Germline V gene data show CDR1 as DFQATT and CDR2 as SNEGSKA (reference sequence).